This section outlines one TCR beta chain sequence together with its context. The sample is drawn from a study of CD8 T cells in Susac syndrome. V lost 11 bases and J lost 8; bases outside the gene matches: 10. The CDR3 is made up of 13 amino acids. Sequencing of TCR beta, carried out with a high-throughput approach, was applied to CD8+ and CD4+ T cells from the blood. The multiple sclerosis control group consisted of treatment-naive patients whose relapsing-remitting disease, which was either stable or active, fulfilled revised McDonald criteria. FACS enriched CD8+ TEMRA cells, while bulk CD8+ and CD4+ were negatively isolated. Random hexamers were used to reverse transcribe the RNA input (about 0.45 to 1 ug). TCR beta CDR3 was amplified by immunoSEQ multiplex PCR. This amplification extended across 54 Vbeta and 13 Jbeta segments. Each CDR3 protein gets one entry after TCRdb re-called the immunoSEQ multiplex PCR reads with MiXCR. Of hundreds of thousands of distinct CDR3 sequences in the sample, 70% to 90% are singletons; the top ten hold about 0.11%.

The chain combines TRBV12-3 or TRBV12-4 with TRBJ1-4, with 8 bases that match TRBD1. The receptor comes from a human donor with multiple sclerosis. The material sequenced was CD8+ T cells from PBMCs. The CDR3 nucleotides read TGTGCCGGCAACGGACAGGGAAACGAAAAACTGTTTTTT. This sequence encodes CAGNGQGNEKLFF.